The clone carrying this TCR beta chain was observed at least ten times. This sample was included in a study of molecular identifiers for immune sequencing clone quantification. TCRdb redid the calling of the PCR reads with MiXCR, one entry per CDR3 protein. The sample contains just over 95,000 distinct CDR3 sequences, approximately 24% of which appear only once. The V and J ends lost 5 bases and 5 bases, in that order; junction bases with no gene match: 13. The CDR3 covers 16 residues. Germline loops: CDR1 SGHVS, CDR2 FNYEAQ. The chain links TRBV7-6 to TRBJ2-7, with 9 positions matching TRBD2. The material sequenced was naive CD8+ T cells from blood, with Jurkat cell RNA spiked in. Subset given: FACS-sorted CD8+CD4-CCR7+CD45RA+ naive T cells. This sequence was found in a human donor in good health. Some libraries in this study had Jurkat cell RNA spiked in. The CDR3 spells CASSAHLLAGRNEQYF. The DNA of the CDR3 is TGTGCCAGCAGCGCCCACCTTCTAGCGGGGAGGAACGAGCAGTACTTC.